The present entry profiles one T cell receptor (beta chain) with its context. What it recognizes is unknown. The library targeted TCRbeta and was prepared with unique molecular identifiers. MiXCR, applied by TCRdb to the PCR reads, yields one record per CDR3 protein. The repertoire has some 200,000 distinct CDR3 sequences, around 9.2% of them found once; the top ten carry 35%. The entry originates in a study of T-cell reconstitution after alpha-beta-depleted transplantation in children. General study points: Reports say that about two months after transplant, the alpha-beta T cells came out of several hundred graft clones that had expanded.

Trimming took 6 bases from V and 0 from J, leaving 6 bases between them. CDR3 length: 13 amino acids. Germline CDR1 and CDR2: ENHRY and SYGVKD. The sample in question was PBMCs, mostly from graft donor cells, obtained 360 days after TCRalphabeta/CD19-depleted stem cell transplant. The chain uses TRBV10-3 and TRBJ1-5; no reliable D call. The receptor's source is a male patient aged 2 to 10 who had a stem cell transplant for acute myeloid leukemia, so the T cells may come from the graft donor. CDR3 bases: TGTGCCATCAGGCGGGATAGCAATCAGCCCCAGCATTTT. It translates to CAIRRDSNQPQHF.